Presented here are 15 T cell receptor beta chains from one specimen sequenced in a study of T cell responses to AZD1222 COVID-19 vaccine. Generated by immunoSEQ multiplex PCR, the TCRdb table keeps only in-frame clones and is missing some. The table includes about 80,000 clones, approximately 85% detected once. This sample comprised peripheral blood, obtained 28 days after the second AZD1222 dose. All receptors derive from an adult who received the AZD1222 COVID-19 vaccine.

This clone showed up just a few times. The rearrangement joins TRBV11-3 to TRBJ1-5; 7 bases map to TRBD1. The CDR3 is 17 amino acids. Losses at the gene ends were 5 bases for V and 5 bases for J; bases not matched to a gene: 15. Germline CDR1 is SGHNT and CDR2 is YENEEA. DNA for the CDR3: TGTGCCAGCAGCACGAGCGCCCCAGGAGGGGGCGATCAGCCCCAGCATTTT. This gives the protein CASSTSAPGGGDQPQHF.

The chain recombines TRBV7-3 with TRBJ2-2; 7 bases fit TRBD1. The CDR3 length is 17 residues. J gave up 3 bases and V 3 bases, and 10 bases lay outside the gene matches. The germline gives CDR1 SGHTA, CDR2 FQGTGA. The CDR3 loop reads CASSFGRDRDDTGELFF. The CDR3 nucleotides read TGTGCCAGCAGCTTTGGTAGAGACAGGGACGACACCGGGGAGCTGTTTTTT.

The V call is TRBV19, the J call TRBJ1-2; D call uncertain. Trimming left V 3 bases short and J 9 bases short, with 8 bases between. The CDR3 length is 11 residues. Germline CDR1 reads LNHDA; CDR2 reads SQIVND (reference sequence). The CDR3 sequence is CASSIMRSYTF. The DNA for the CDR3 is TGTGCCAGTAGTATCATGCGGAGCTACACCTTC.

The chain has TRBV10-3 and TRBJ1-2; perhaps TRBD1 as D (5 bases). The CDR3 runs 12 residues. CDR1 is ENHRY, CDR2 SYGVKD, per germline. Between the trimmed V and J ends, which lost 4 bases and 2 bases, there was a span of 5 bases. CDR3: CAISGQNYGYTF. The CDR3 DNA follows: TGTGCCATCAGTGGACAGAACTATGGCTACACCTTC.

V gene TRBV28 combines with J gene TRBJ1-6, with D maybe TRBD1 (6 bases). V shed 7 bases and J shed 0 bases, with 13 bases lying between them. The CDR3 sequence is 16 residues long. The germline V gene has CDR1 MDHEN and CDR2 SYDVKM. The CDR3 DNA reads TGTGCCAGCAACAAAAGGGGGAGCTCCTATAATTCACCCCTCCACTTT. This translates into CASNKRGSSYNSPLHF.

The genes are TRBV12-3 or TRBV12-4 and TRBJ1-2; possible D gene TRBD1, 5 bases. Trimming cost V 1 base and J 8 bases, with 11 bases left between them. The CDR3 is made up of 13 amino acids. The CDR3 DNA is TGTGCCAGCAGTTTAGGGGACCAGACGGGCTACACCTTC. Residues: CASSLGDQTGYTF.

This chain uses TRBV27 with TRBJ2-7, with D possibly TRBD2 on 5 matching bases. Germline CDR1 reads MNHEY; CDR2 reads SMNVEV (reference sequence). Trimming left V 2 bases short and J 2 bases short, with 10 bases between. The CDR3 spans 14 residues. The CDR3 bases are TGTGCCAGCAGTTTAATGAGCGGAGCCTACGAGCAGTACTTC. Residues: CASSLMSGAYEQYF.

The V call is TRBV6-5, the J call TRBJ1-1, with 7 bases fitting TRBD1. CDR1 is MNHEY and CDR2 is SVGAGI in the germline V gene. Germline trimming cut 4 bases from V and 0 bases from J; bases unmatched to any gene: 5. CDR3 length: 15 residues. Written as DNA, the CDR3 is TGTGCCAGCAGTTGGGGACAGCTTATGAACACTGAAGCTTTCTTT. Its translation is CASSWGQLMNTEAFF.

The rearrangement links TRBV29-1 to TRBJ1-2; TRBD1 matches at 8 bases. With 5 bases clipped from V and 8 bases from J, the junction kept 13 bases outside the gene matches. This CDR3 comprises 14 residues. Germline V gives CDR1 SQVTM, CDR2 ANQGSEA. CDR3 region: CSVHPGQGRKGYTF. In DNA, the CDR3 is TGCAGCGTTCACCCCGGACAGGGAAGGAAGGGCTACACCTTC.

The rearrangement links TRBV19 to TRBJ1-5; D might be TRBD1 (5 bases). This CDR3 spans 15 amino acids. The germline V and J ends were trimmed by 4 bases and 0 bases, with 10 bases remaining between them. Germline V lookup: CDR1 LNHDA, CDR2 SQIVND (reference sequence). CDR3 region: CASSKGTFSNQPQHF. The DNA of the CDR3 is TGTGCCAGTAGTAAGGGGACCTTTAGCAATCAGCCCCAGCATTTT. Using reference TRBV19 and TRBJ1-5 for the parts outside the CDR3, the full variable domain is DGGITQSPKYLFRKEGQNVTLSCEQNLNHDAMYWYRQDPGQGLRLIYYSQIVNDFQKGDIAEGYSVSREKKESFPLTVTSAQKNPTAFYLCASSKGTFSNQPQHFGDGTRLSIL.

The chain links TRBV7-2 to TRBJ2-5, with TRBD1 identical over 7 bases. The CDR3 has 15 amino acids. CDR1 is SGHTA, CDR2 FQGNSA, per germline. V shed 0 bases, J shed 0 bases, and the junction held 1 base outside the gene matches. CDR3 in amino acids: CASSLAGQYQETQYF. CDR3 nucleotides: TGTGCCAGCAGCTTAGCGGGACAGTACCAAGAGACCCAGTACTTC.

V gene TRBV7-2 combines with J gene TRBJ1-6; a possible D gene is TRBD1 (5 bases). Trimming pared 5 bases from V and 7 bases from J, leaving 15 bases between. Per germline, CDR1 SGHTA and CDR2 FQGNSA. The CDR3 extends over 15 amino acids. CDR3 sequence reads: CASSPRVTENSPLHF. The CDR3 bases are TGTGCCAGCAGCCCTCGAGTGACAGAGAATTCACCCCTCCACTTT.

This chain links TRBV28 with TRBJ1-2; D is uncertain. Germline assignment: CDR1 MDHEN and CDR2 SYDVKM. The length of the CDR3 is 14 residues. V was shortened by 7 bases and J by 2 bases, with 14 bases between the two germline ends. In DNA, the CDR3 is TGTGCCAGCACCCTGGAGCGGGAGAACTATGGCTACACCTTC. Translated, it gives CASTLERENYGYTF.

The genes are TRBV28 and TRBJ2-1; D is possibly TRBD2 (5 bases). From germline, CDR1 is MDHEN and CDR2 SYDVKM. The CDR3 has 19 amino acids. V shed 5 bases and J shed 0 bases, with 23 bases lying between them. CDR3 sequence (DNA): TGTGCCAGCAGTCTGTTGCAGCCCCGCCTAGCCTACTCCTACAATGAGCAGTTCTTC. This translates into CASSLLQPRLAYSYNEQFF.

For the CDR3, the DNA is TGCGCCAGCAGCTTAGGACGCGGGACGGTCTACGAGCAGTACTTC. Residues: CASSLGRGTVYEQYF. The V gene is TRBV5-1, the J gene TRBJ2-7; TRBD2 might be the D (6 bases). Trimming removed 2 bases from V and 3 bases from J, with 15 bases in between. Germline lookup yields CDR1 SGHRS and CDR2 YFSETQ. The CDR3 consists of 15 residues.